Given below is one T cell receptor beta chain in context. This specimen belongs to a study of cytomegalovirus exposure and HLA in healthy donors. Study information: A later analysis reported the same platform for the roughly 120 validation repertoires and the 666 first-cohort repertoires.

Assay used: immunoSEQ multiplex PCR; TCRdb lists only in-frame clones, some missing. The sample includes roughly 150,000 clones, 96% of them seen just once. The CDR3 extends over 16 amino acids. The V end was cut by 2 bases, the J end by 2 bases, with 13 bases between. Germline-derived CDR1 and CDR2 are MNHNY and SVGAGI (reference sequence). V is TRBV6-6 and J is TRBJ1-5, with TRBD1 as a possible D gene (5 bases). This receptor was taken from a woman aged 18-29 years in good health and CMV-seronegative. The sequenced sample consisted of PBMCs. In DNA, the CDR3 is TGTGCCAGCAGTTACCTCAGGGAGGCGGGCAATCAGCCCCAGCATTTT. It specifies CASSYLREAGNQPQHF.